This T cell receptor beta chain is drawn from a study of early T cells in non-severe SARS-CoV-2 infection. The table lists this clonotype with a few counts. Individual cDNA molecules carried attached unique molecular identifiers. Each CDR3 protein gets one entry after TCRdb re-called the 5' RACE reads with MiXCR. The sample yields 60,000 or so distinct CDR3 sequences, about 10% seen once. The V and J ends lost 1 base and 6 bases respectively, with 9 bases between them. The CDR3 totals 12 residues. The V gene's germline CDR1 is GTSNPN and CDR2 SVGIG (reference sequence). The chain uses TRBV30 and TRBJ1-1; unclear D gene. The TCR sequence derives from an adult who was a healthcare worker with PCR-confirmed SARS-CoV-2 infection or an uninfected control (not recorded which). The specimen sequenced was whole blood. The CDR3 sequence: CAWSGPGSEAFF. CDR3 coding DNA: TGTGCCTGGAGTGGGCCTGGCTCTGAAGCTTTCTTT.